This is a list of T cell receptor beta chains from one sample in a study of blood T cell repertoires in COVID-19. The repertoire was sequenced with immunoSEQ multiplex PCR; TCRdb's copy has only in-frame clones and lacks some. The sample yields about 370,000 clones, about 90% seen once. The source material was peripheral blood. These receptors were taken from a woman aged 25 to 39 with COVID-19, enrolled during active disease. The CDR3 runs from the conserved cysteine through the conserved F or W. The D gene is left open where the match is weak. Part of the rows lack a size; the others show once, few, many or a class for expanded clones.

length | D | J | V | size | CDR3 | DNA
13 | NA | TRBJ1-5 | TRBV5-8 | NA | CASSLLSSQPQHF | TGTGCCAGCAGCTTGTTATCTAGTCAGCCCCAGCATTTT
14 | TRBD1 | TRBJ2-5 | TRBV7-2 | NA | CASSAQGAGETQYF | TGTGCCAGCAGCGCGCAGGGGGCTGGAGAGACCCAGTACTTC
15 | NA | TRBJ2-5 | TRBV6-6 | NA | CASSSLTAGQETQYF | TGTGCCAGCAGTTCGCTGACGGCCGGGCAAGAGACCCAGTACTTC
14 | TRBD1 | TRBJ2-5 | TRBV2 | NA | CASSVDRGLETQYF | TGTGCCAGCAGTGTGGACAGGGGGCTCGAGACCCAGTACTTC
17 | NA | TRBJ2-1 | TRBV20-1 | once | CSASLAEVWGSYNEQFF | TGCAGTGCTAGTTTAGCGGAGGTCTGGGGCTCCTACAATGAGCAGTTCTTC
16 | TRBD2 | TRBJ2-3 | TRBV7-9 | NA | CASSPTSGSTTDTQYF | TGTGCCAGCAGCCCGACTAGCGGGAGCACCACAGATACGCAGTATTTT
17 | TRBD1 | TRBJ1-1 | TRBV6-6 | NA | CASSPPLPRQGPTEAFF | TGTGCCAGCAGTCCCCCCCTCCCCCGACAGGGACCCACTGAAGCTTTCTTT
16 | TRBD2 | TRBJ2-3 | TRBV7-7 | NA | CASSSIAGGSADTQYF | TGTGCTAGCAGCTCTATAGCGGGAGGGTCCGCAGATACGCAGTATTTT
16 | TRBD2 | TRBJ2-3 | TRBV6-2/TRBV6-3 | NA | CASSYPSGRVADTQYF | TGTGCCAGCAGTTACCCAAGCGGGAGGGTCGCAGATACGCAGTATTTT
14 | TRBD1 | TRBJ1-2 | TRBV25-1 | NA | CASSEGQGLYGYTF | TGTGCCAGCAGTGAAGGACAGGGGCTCTATGGCTACACCTTC
14 | NA | TRBJ1-2 | TRBV9 | NA | CASSPRGPNYGYTF | TGTGCCAGCAGCCCAAGGGGCCCTAACTATGGCTACACCTTC
14 | NA | TRBJ2-7 | TRBV11-2 | NA | CASSLAGLPYEQYF | TGTGCCAGCAGCTTAGCAGGACTCCCCTACGAGCAGTACTTC
16 | NA | TRBJ2-3 | TRBV7-2 | NA | CASSLLGLGGTDTQYF | TGTGCCAGCAGCCTCCTCGGCTTGGGAGGCACAGATACGCAGTATTTT
14 | TRBD2 | TRBJ2-1 | TRBV20-1 | NA | CSASIAGGAYEQFF | TGCAGTGCTAGTATCGCCGGGGGGGCGTATGAGCAGTTCTTC
14 | NA | TRBJ2-1 | TRBV13 | NA | CASSLGLAVNEQFF | TGTGCCAGCAGCTTAGGTCTAGCAGTCAATGAGCAGTTCTTC
15 | NA | TRBJ2-1 | TRBV3-1/TRBV3-2 | NA | CASSQARERRNEQFF | TGTGCCAGCAGCCAAGCCCGGGAGAGGAGGAATGAGCAGTTCTTC
16 | NA | TRBJ2-6 | TRBV25-1 | NA | CASRPGGGSGANVLTF | TGTGCCAGCAGACCGGGGGGCGGGTCTGGGGCCAACGTCCTGACTTTC